The rows below give T cell receptor beta chains drawn from one sample of a study of blood T cell repertoires in COVID-19. Profiling relied on immunoSEQ multiplex PCR, and the TCRdb table lists in-frame clones only, not all of them. Altogether about 39,000 clones are present, about 86% being singletons, with the ten largest covering over 5%. Sequencing input: peripheral blood. These receptors were collected from a man aged 35 to 55 with active COVID-19. The CDR3 runs from the conserved cysteine through the conserved F or W. D genes are given only for firm matches. A clone size is listed for some rows: how often the clone was seen (once, few, many), or a class if it is expanded.

TRBJ1-4 | - | TRBV11-2 | 14 | TRBD1 | TGTGCCAGCAGCTTAGTGCAGGGGGCGGGTAAACTGTTTTTT | CASSLVQGAGKLFF
TRBJ1-6 | - | TRBV5-1 | 14 | - | TGCGCCAGCAGCTCCGTTTACAGAGATTCACCCCTCCACTTT | CASSSVYRDSPLHF
TRBJ2-7 | - | TRBV9 | 15 | TRBD1 | TGTGCCAGCAGCGCCCGACAGGGAAAAACCTACGAGCAGTACTTC | CASSARQGKTYEQYF
TRBJ2-5 | - | TRBV7-7 | 13 | - | TGTGCCAGCAGCCCGACAGCGACGGAGACCCAGTACTTC | CASSPTATETQYF
TRBJ1-2 | - | TRBV3-1/TRBV3-2 | 15 | TRBD1 | TGTGCCAGCAGCCAGGGGGACAGGGTGGACTATGGCTACACCTTC | CASSQGDRVDYGYTF
TRBJ1-2 | - | TRBV6-2/TRBV6-3 | 17 | TRBD1 | TGTGCCAGCAGCCCTGCCCGAAACAGGGGGCCGGGATATGGCTACACCTTC | CASSPARNRGPGYGYTF
TRBJ1-5 | - | TRBV15 | 16 | - | TGTGCCACCAGCAGGCACAGCAGAACACCCAATCAGCCCCAGCATTTT | CATSRHSRTPNQPQHF
TRBJ1-1 | - | TRBV10-3 | 13 | TRBD1 | TGTGCCATCAGGGGACAGTTAAACACTGAAGCTTTCTTT | CAIRGQLNTEAFF
TRBJ2-5 | - | TRBV7-6 | 15 | - | TGTGCCAGCAGCTTAGCCCCCGGGAGTGTGGAGACCCAGTACTTC | CASSLAPGSVETQYF
TRBJ1-6 | - | TRBV19 | 13 | - | TGTGCCAGTAGTAGGCAGGGGCTGGGACCCCTCCACTTT | CASSRQGLGPLHF
TRBJ2-7 | - | TRBV27 | 14 | TRBD2 | TGTGCCAGCAGTAGCGGGATCGGGGGCTACGAGCAGTACTTC | CASSSGIGGYEQYF
TRBJ2-7 | - | TRBV18 | 13 | - | TGTGCCAGCTCACTTCAGGGTAGGTACGAGCAGTACTTC | CASSLQGRYEQYF
TRBJ2-7 | few | TRBV5-1 | 15 | TRBD1 | TGCGCCAGCAGCTCCTCCCGACAGGGTCTCTACGAGCAGTACTTC | CASSSSRQGLYEQYF
TRBJ2-7 | once | TRBV28 | 14 | TRBD1 | TGTGCCAGCAGTTTATCCGGGACAGGATACGAGCAGTACTTC | CASSLSGTGYEQYF
TRBJ2-7 | - | TRBV9 | 15 | - | TGTGCCAGCAGCGTAGAAGGCACGGGGTCGGACGAGCAGTACTTC | CASSVEGTGSDEQYF
TRBJ1-1 | - | TRBV30 | 14 | TRBD1 | TGTGCCTGGAGTCCCGGGACAGGGAACACTGAAGCTTTCTTT | CAWSPGTGNTEAFF
TRBJ2-1 | - | TRBV27 | 15 | TRBD1 | TGTGCCAGCAGTTTAGGGACAGGGGGCGGGAATGAGCAGTTCTTC | CASSLGTGGGNEQFF
TRBJ1-6 | - | TRBV30 | 14 | TRBD1 | TGTGCCTGGATCTCTGGGACAGGGCGATCACCCCTCCACTTT | CAWISGTGRSPLHF
TRBJ2-3 | - | TRBV27 | 16 | TRBD2 | TGTGCCAGCAGTCTAAGACTAGCGGGAGGGCCGGATACGCAGTATTTT | CASSLRLAGGPDTQYF
TRBJ1-2 | - | TRBV3-1/TRBV3-2 | 15 | - | TGTGCCAGCAGCTGGGGAGTTCTGGCTAACTATGGCTACACCTTC | CASSWGVLANYGYTF
TRBJ1-5 | - | TRBV19 | 14 | - | TGTGCCAGTACCCATGACCGGGAGCCTCAGCCCCAGCATTTT | CASTHDREPQPQHF
TRBJ2-1 | - | TRBV4-2 | 15 | TRBD2 | TGTGCCAGCAGCCAAGGTAGCGGGAGGGGGAATGAGCAGTTCTTC | CASSQGSGRGNEQFF
TRBJ2-5 | - | TRBV5-1 | 14 | TRBD2 | TGCGCCAGCAGCCTCACTAGCGTAAAAGAGACCCAGTACTTC | CASSLTSVKETQYF
TRBJ1-3 | - | TRBV6-6 | 14 | TRBD1 | TGTGCCAGCAGTACAGGGGTATGGGGAAACACCATATATTTT | CASSTGVWGNTIYF
TRBJ1-1 | once | TRBV6-5 | 15 | - | TGTGCCAGCAGTTCTCCTGACAGAAGGTTGGGTGAAGCTTTCTTT | CASSSPDRRLGEAFF
TRBJ2-2 | - | TRBV5-1 | 16 | - | TGCGCCAGCAGCTTGGCGAGACTGACGAACACCGGGGAGCTGTTTTTT | CASSLARLTNTGELFF
TRBJ1-3 | - | TRBV7-8 | 17 | TRBD1 | TGTGCCAGCAGCTTAGTGGGGGGACAGGGTGCTGGAAACACCATATATTTT | CASSLVGGQGAGNTIYF
TRBJ2-7 | - | TRBV4-1 | 15 | - | TGCGCCAGCAGCCAAGAAGGGACTTCGGGGGACGAGCAGTACTTC | CASSQEGTSGDEQYF
TRBJ2-3 | - | TRBV3-1/TRBV3-2 | 17 | TRBD2 | TGTGCCAGCAGCCCTCGACTAGCGGGAGACGGATCAGATACGCAGTATTTT | CASSPRLAGDGSDTQYF
TRBJ2-5 | - | TRBV12-5 | 16 | TRBD2 | TGTGCTAGTGCCCCCGGACTAGCGGGATTTGGAGAGACCCAGTACTTC | CASAPGLAGFGETQYF
TRBJ1-1 | once | TRBV18 | 14 | - | TGTGCCAGCTCACCATCCGTCAGGAACACTGAAGCTTTCTTT | CASSPSVRNTEAFF
TRBJ1-4 | - | TRBV6-4 | 15 | - | TGTGCCAGCAGTGACTCGGGCAGCCCTAATGAAAAACTGTTTTTT | CASSDSGSPNEKLFF
TRBJ2-1 | - | TRBV5-1 | 16 | TRBD2 | TGCGCCAGCAGCTCCCGACTAGCGGGAGGGCCGGTTGAGCAGTTCTTC | CASSSRLAGGPVEQFF
TRBJ2-7 | once | TRBV27 | 15 | - | TGTGCCAGCAGTTTTGCGTCTAGCACGTTCTACGAGCAGTACTTC | CASSFASSTFYEQYF
TRBJ2-5 | - | TRBV24-1 | 15 | TRBD1 | TGTGCCACGATGGGACAGGGTGGGGTAGGGGAGACCCAGTACTTC | CATMGQGGVGETQYF
TRBJ1-5 | - | TRBV4-1 | 16 | - | TGCGCCAGCAGCCCCATCGGGGGTCGGAGCAATCAGCCCCAGCATTTT | CASSPIGGRSNQPQHF
TRBJ1-6 | few | TRBV5-4 | 14 | TRBD1 | TGTGCCAGCAGCCCGGGACAGTATAATTCACCCCTCCACTTT | CASSPGQYNSPLHF
TRBJ1-5 | - | TRBV9 | 14 | - | TGTGCCAGCAGCTTTGGAGGGGCGGGTCAGCCCCAGCATTTT | CASSFGGAGQPQHF
TRBJ2-1 | - | TRBV4-1 | 16 | - | TGCGCCAGCAGCCAGACACAGGGAACTTACTACAATGAGCAGTTCTTC | CASSQTQGTYYNEQFF
TRBJ1-2 | - | TRBV30 | 14 | - | TGTGCCTGGAGTGTACAGGGAGCAGGTGGAGGCTACACCTTC | CAWSVQGAGGGYTF
TRBJ1-2 | - | TRBV4-1 | 13 | - | TGCGCCAGCAGCCAAGGGACAGTCCATGGCTACACCTTC | CASSQGTVHGYTF
TRBJ2-7 | once | TRBV5-5 | 16 | TRBD2 | TGTGCCAGCAGCTTGAGAGAGGCGGGAGCCTCCTACGAGCAGTACTTC | CASSLREAGASYEQYF
TRBJ2-7 | - | TRBV29-1 | 16 | TRBD2 | TGCAGCGTTGAGGCCGGGACTAGCGGAATAGACTACGAGCAGTACTTC | CSVEAGTSGIDYEQYF
TRBJ2-7 | - | TRBV5-1 | 17 | - | TGCGCCAGCAGCTTTGCAGGCACGACCACAATATCCTACGAGCAGTACTTC | CASSFAGTTTISYEQYF
TRBJ2-3 | few | TRBV9 | 15 | - | TGTGCCAGCAGCGTAGCTACGGGTCTCACAGATACGCAGTATTTT | CASSVATGLTDTQYF
TRBJ1-1 | - | TRBV7-2 | 16 | - | TGTGCCAGCAGCTTAGTATCGGGCAGGGTTAACACTGAAGCTTTCTTT | CASSLVSGRVNTEAFF
TRBJ2-7 | - | TRBV11-3 | 17 | - | TGTGCCAGCAGCTTAGTGGACCGGGACTTCCTTTCCTACGAGCAGTACTTC | CASSLVDRDFLSYEQYF
TRBJ2-6 | - | TRBV19 | 18 | TRBD1 | TGTGCCAGTAGTCCCTACAGGGGGCCCAGCTCTGGGGCCAACGTCCTGACTTTC | CASSPYRGPSSGANVLTF
TRBJ2-7 | - | TRBV28 | 12 | TRBD2 | TGTGCCAGCCTAGCGGATTCTTACGAGCAGTACTTC | CASLADSYEQYF
TRBJ1-6 | - | TRBV7-3 | 15 | - | TGTGCCAGCAGCTTAATGGGCAGGGATAATTCACCCCTCCACTTT | CASSLMGRDNSPLHF
TRBJ2-7 | once | TRBV6-5 | 14 | - | TGTGCCAGCAGGTTGGCAGGGGACCCCTACGAGCAGTACTTC | CASRLAGDPYEQYF
TRBJ2-1 | - | TRBV7-9 | 15 | TRBD2 | TGTGCCAGCAGAAAAACTAGCGGGAGGGCCAATGAGCAGTTCTTC | CASRKTSGRANEQFF
TRBJ2-2 | - | TRBV25-1 | 14 | - | TGTGCCAGCAGTGAAGATAGCCTCCCCGGGGAGCTGTTTTTT | CASSEDSLPGELFF
TRBJ1-2 | - | TRBV2 | 16 | TRBD1 | TGTGCCAGCAGTCCCGGGACAGGGGGTCGGATCTATAGGGACACCTTC | CASSPGTGGRIYRDTF
TRBJ1-5 | - | TRBV7-8 | 14 | TRBD1 | TGTGCCAGCAGCTTAGAAGGGGGCGGACAGCCCCAGCATTTT | CASSLEGGGQPQHF
TRBJ1-3 | once | TRBV5-1 | 14 | - | TGCGCCAGCAGCTTGGGGGCATTCGGAAACACCATATATTTT | CASSLGAFGNTIYF
TRBJ2-4 | - | TRBV19 | 15 | TRBD1 | TGTGCCAGTAGTGTCACAGGGGTCGCCAAAAACATTCAGTACTTC | CASSVTGVAKNIQYF